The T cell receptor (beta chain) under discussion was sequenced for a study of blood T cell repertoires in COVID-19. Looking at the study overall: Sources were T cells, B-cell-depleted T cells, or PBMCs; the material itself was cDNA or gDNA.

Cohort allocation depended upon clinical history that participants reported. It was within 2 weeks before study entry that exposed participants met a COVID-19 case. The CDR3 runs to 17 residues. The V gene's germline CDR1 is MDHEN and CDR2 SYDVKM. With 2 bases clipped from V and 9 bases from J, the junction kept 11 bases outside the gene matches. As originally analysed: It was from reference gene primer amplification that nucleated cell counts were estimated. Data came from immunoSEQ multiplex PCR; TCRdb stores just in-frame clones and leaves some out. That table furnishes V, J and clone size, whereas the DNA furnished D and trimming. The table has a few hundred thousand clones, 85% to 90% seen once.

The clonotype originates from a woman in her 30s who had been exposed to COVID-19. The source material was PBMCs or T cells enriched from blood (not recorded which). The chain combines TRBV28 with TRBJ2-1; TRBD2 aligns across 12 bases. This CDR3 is CASSLPSLAGGPGEQFF. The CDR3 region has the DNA TGTGCCAGCAGTTTACCCAGTCTAGCGGGAGGGCCCGGTGAGCAGTTCTTC.